Presented here are 3 T cell receptor beta chains from one specimen sequenced in a study of metastatic and nonmetastatic thyroid tumors. TCRdb reassembled clones from the PCR reads with MiXCR. The profile covers about 93,000 clones, with approximately 11% appearing a single time and 10% to 12% taken by the ten largest. Nobody among the patients had been given any treatment before thyroid surgery. The sample comprised blood. All receptors derive from a female donor with papillary thyroid cancer or a benign thyroid nodule (not recorded which). Some clones in this sample may be carry-over from other donors' samples.

The chain has TRBV12-3 or TRBV12-4 and TRBJ2-1; D is perhaps TRBD1 or TRBD2 (5 bases each). V gave up 2 bases and J gave up 8 bases, with 16 bases separating them. The CDR3 is made up of 15 amino acids. The CDR3: CASSLSGMGVDEQFF. The CDR3 DNA follows: TGTGCCAGCAGTTTAAGCGGTATGGGGGTAGATGAGCAGTTCTTC.

This clone came up many times. This chain connects TRBV12-3 or TRBV12-4 to TRBJ2-1, with D perhaps matching TRBD1 (5 bases). This CDR3 is built from 14 residues. The V gene lost 3 bases and the J gene lost 8 bases, with 14 bases spanning the gap. The CDR3 sequence: CASSLQGGLDEQFF. The CDR3 coding sequence is TGTGCCAGCAGTTTGCAGGGTGGGCTCGATGAGCAGTTCTTC.

The sample holds many counts of this clone. Other DNA sequences within the sample encode an identical CDR3. V is TRBV2 and J is TRBJ2-3; D not certain. Per germline, CDR1 SNHLY and CDR2 FYNNEI. This CDR3 has 10 amino acids. The V end lost 8 bases, the J end lost 6 bases, and 6 bases lay between the germline ends. The CDR3 nucleotides read TGTGCCAGCCCCGGGGATACGCAGTATTTT. Its translation is CASPGDTQYF.